This T cell receptor (beta chain) was recovered during a study of regulatory T cells in long-lasting Graves disease. Per the germline V gene, CDR1 is SGHDN and CDR2 is FVKESK. The CDR3 covers 13 residues. The V end was cut by 3 bases, the J end by 8 bases, with 11 bases between. The time point: newly diagnosed GD, antithyroid drugs for less than 3 months. RNA extracted from PBMCs served as the sequencing template. The TCR beta library used iRepertoire HTBI primers with Arm-PCR amplification of CDR3. One entry per CDR3 protein results from TCRdb running MiXCR on the multiplex PCR reads. The sample contains more than 350,000 distinct CDR3 sequences, about 16% of which appear only once. This same sample was also taken into another study, of T cells in Graves' hyperthyroidism and ophthalmopathy.

This TCR was sampled from a woman aged 30 to 39 with Graves disease. The chain couples TRBV14 to TRBJ2-4; possible D gene TRBD2, 6 bases. The sequenced sample was peripheral blood mononuclear cells (PBMCs), obtained at new diagnosis, from a patient treated with antithyroid drugs. In DNA form, the CDR3 reads TGTGCCAGCAGCCATTCGGGGGAGCACATTCAGTACTTC. Translated, it gives CASSHSGEHIQYF.